These T cell receptor beta chains were read from a single sample in a study of blood T cell repertoires in COVID-19. Assay used: immunoSEQ multiplex PCR; TCRdb lists only in-frame clones, some missing. This table has tens of thousands of clones, 80% to 90% appearing once. The source material was peripheral blood. The origin of the receptors is a woman of 80 years or more with active or convalescent COVID-19. The CDR3 runs from the conserved cysteine through the conserved F or W. The order of the fields is V gene, CDR3 protein.

V gene: TRBV4-1; CDR3 protein: CASSSTPGQGVWGYTF
V gene: TRBV21-1; CDR3 protein: CASHKTGERYQPQHF
V gene: TRBV4-3; CDR3 protein: CASSQDRAGTGVNEKLFF
V gene: TRBV9; CDR3 protein: CASSVSSGGGGLQQFF
V gene: TRBV11-3; CDR3 protein: CASSLGTGATGELFF
V gene: TRBV19; CDR3 protein: CASSTRLQGPGGYTF
V gene: TRBV7-2; CDR3 protein: CASSQGGGLDYGYTF
V gene: TRBV25-1; CDR3 protein: CASSETAGAGFYTEAFF
V gene: TRBV5-1; CDR3 protein: CASSFEGGNTEAFF
V gene: TRBV7-9; CDR3 protein: CASSQTGNSNQPQHF
V gene: TRBV27; CDR3 protein: CASSNPGGNTEAFF
V gene: TRBV14; CDR3 protein: CASSQELQANSPLHF
V gene: TRBV9; CDR3 protein: CASSSDGTDPPLHF
V gene: TRBV5-1; CDR3 protein: CASSLAAGRDEQYF
V gene: TRBV5-1; CDR3 protein: CASSLGGTGAQQGTQYF
V gene: TRBV5-8; CDR3 protein: CASSLKGQGTFFGGYTF
V gene: TRBV3-1/TRBV3-2; CDR3 protein: CASSQTGVGLDTQYF
V gene: TRBV5-1; CDR3 protein: CASSYPQGNEQFF
V gene: TRBV15; CDR3 protein: CATSLLGNEQFF
V gene: TRBV7-2; CDR3 protein: CASSFIAGGETQYF
V gene: TRBV19; CDR3 protein: CASSARTSGGVEQFF
V gene: TRBV5-1; CDR3 protein: CASSFSTNYGYTF
V gene: TRBV4-1; CDR3 protein: CASRPESSGELFF
V gene: TRBV19; CDR3 protein: CASSNSQGQGIYGYTF
V gene: TRBV7-2; CDR3 protein: CASSPPGSRDGPQHF
V gene: TRBV19; CDR3 protein: CASSWLAAPTDTQYF
V gene: TRBV7-2; CDR3 protein: CASAGGGSYNEQFF
V gene: TRBV10-3; CDR3 protein: CAISEREGPNEQYF
V gene: TRBV11-2; CDR3 protein: CASSLRTRDEKLFF
V gene: TRBV21-1; CDR3 protein: CASSTPSDERGRETQYF
V gene: TRBV19; CDR3 protein: CASSILGDGYGYTF
V gene: TRBV10-2; CDR3 protein: CASTRGISYEQYF
V gene: TRBV3-1/TRBV3-2; CDR3 protein: CASSQVRHASGGAYNEQFF
V gene: TRBV6-5; CDR3 protein: CASSRDRVADTQYF
V gene: TRBV6-5; CDR3 protein: CASSSAGGEVVWKLFF
V gene: TRBV29-1; CDR3 protein: CSVDFTGPDTQYF
V gene: TRBV7-9; CDR3 protein: CASSSSLEQFF
V gene: TRBV12-5; CDR3 protein: CASGGSGLGQPQHF
V gene: TRBV11-2; CDR3 protein: CASSFTPTGANYGYTF
V gene: TRBV4-2; CDR3 protein: CASSTRMDYPSYEQYF
V gene: TRBV15; CDR3 protein: CATSISGVTDTQYF